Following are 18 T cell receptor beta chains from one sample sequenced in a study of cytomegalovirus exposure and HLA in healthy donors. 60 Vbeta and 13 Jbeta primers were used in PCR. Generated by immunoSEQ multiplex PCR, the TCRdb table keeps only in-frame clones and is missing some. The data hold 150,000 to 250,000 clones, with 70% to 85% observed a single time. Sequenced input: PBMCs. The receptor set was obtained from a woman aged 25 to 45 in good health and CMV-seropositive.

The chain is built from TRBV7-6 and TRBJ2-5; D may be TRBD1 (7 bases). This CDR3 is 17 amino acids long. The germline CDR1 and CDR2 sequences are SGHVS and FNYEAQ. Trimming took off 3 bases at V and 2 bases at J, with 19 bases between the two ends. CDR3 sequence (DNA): TGTGCCAGCAGCTTTTTAAAGCCAGGGGGGCGACAAGAGACCCAGTACTTC. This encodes CASSFLKPGGRQETQYF.

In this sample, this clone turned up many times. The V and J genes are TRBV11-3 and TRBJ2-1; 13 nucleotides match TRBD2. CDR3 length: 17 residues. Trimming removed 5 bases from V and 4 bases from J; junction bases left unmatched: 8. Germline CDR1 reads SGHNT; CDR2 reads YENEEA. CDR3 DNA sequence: TGTGCCAGCAGCAAAGAGCCGGGACTAGCGGGGTACAATGAGCAGTTCTTC. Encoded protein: CASSKEPGLAGYNEQFF.

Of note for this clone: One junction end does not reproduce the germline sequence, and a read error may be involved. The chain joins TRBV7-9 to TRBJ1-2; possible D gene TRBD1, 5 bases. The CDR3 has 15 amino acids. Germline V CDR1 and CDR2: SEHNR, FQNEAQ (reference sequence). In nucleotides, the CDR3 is TGTTCCAGCAGCCGCCAGGGAGGGAGTGACTATGGCTACACCTTC. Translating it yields CSSSRQGGSDYGYTF. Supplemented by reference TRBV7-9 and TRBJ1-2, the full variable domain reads DTGVSQNPRHKITKRGQNVTFRCDPISEHNRLYWYRQTLGQGPEFLTYFQNEAQLEKSRLLSDRFSAERPKGSFSTLEIQRTEQGDSAMYLCSSSRQGGSDYGYTFGSGTRLTVV.

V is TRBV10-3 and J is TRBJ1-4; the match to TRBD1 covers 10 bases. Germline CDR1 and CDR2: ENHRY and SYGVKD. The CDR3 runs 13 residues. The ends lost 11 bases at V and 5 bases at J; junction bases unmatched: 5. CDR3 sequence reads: CAPPGQGNEKLFF. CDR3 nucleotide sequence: TGTGCCCCCCCGGGACAGGGGAATGAAAAACTGTTTTTT.

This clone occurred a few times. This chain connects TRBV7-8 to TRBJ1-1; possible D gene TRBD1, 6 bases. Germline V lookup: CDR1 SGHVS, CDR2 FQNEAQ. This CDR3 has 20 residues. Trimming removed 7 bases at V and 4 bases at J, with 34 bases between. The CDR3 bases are TGTGCCAGCACTCTCCAGGGGAAAGGTATGGTAAGGTTGGTGAGCACTGAAGCTTTCTTT. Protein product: CASTLQGKGMVRLVSTEAFF.

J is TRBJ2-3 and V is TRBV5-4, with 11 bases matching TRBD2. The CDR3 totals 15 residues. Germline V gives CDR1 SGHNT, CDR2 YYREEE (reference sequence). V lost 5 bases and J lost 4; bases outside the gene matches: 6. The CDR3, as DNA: TGTGCCAGCAGTCGTAGCGGGGGGGCTTCAGATACGCAGTATTTT. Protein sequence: CASSRSGGASDTQYF.

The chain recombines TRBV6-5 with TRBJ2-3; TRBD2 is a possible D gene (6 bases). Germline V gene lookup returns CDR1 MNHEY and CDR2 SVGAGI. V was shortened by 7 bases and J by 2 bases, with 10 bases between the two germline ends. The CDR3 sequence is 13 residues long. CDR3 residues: CASKEGITDTQYF. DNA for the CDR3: TGTGCCAGCAAGGAGGGGATCACAGATACGCAGTATTTT.

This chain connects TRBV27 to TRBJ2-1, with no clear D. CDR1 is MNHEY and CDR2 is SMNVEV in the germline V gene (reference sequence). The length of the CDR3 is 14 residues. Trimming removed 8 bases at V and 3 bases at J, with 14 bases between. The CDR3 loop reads CASCRAPFYNEQFF. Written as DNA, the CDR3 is TGTGCCAGCTGTCGAGCCCCTTTCTACAATGAGCAGTTCTTC.

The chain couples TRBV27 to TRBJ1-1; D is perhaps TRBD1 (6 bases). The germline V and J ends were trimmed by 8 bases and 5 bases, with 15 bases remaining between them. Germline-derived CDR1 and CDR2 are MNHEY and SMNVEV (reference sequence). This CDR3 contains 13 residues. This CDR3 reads CASSGGALTEAFF. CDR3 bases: TGTGCCAGCTCGGGGGGCGCCTTAACTGAAGCTTTCTTT.

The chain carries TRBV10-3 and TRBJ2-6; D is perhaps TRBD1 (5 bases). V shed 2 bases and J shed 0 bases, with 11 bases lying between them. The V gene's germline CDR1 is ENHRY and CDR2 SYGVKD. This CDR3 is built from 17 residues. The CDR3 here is CAISERAGRSGANVLTF. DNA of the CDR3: TGTGCCATCAGTGAGCGGGCAGGGCGCTCTGGGGCCAACGTCCTGACTTTC.

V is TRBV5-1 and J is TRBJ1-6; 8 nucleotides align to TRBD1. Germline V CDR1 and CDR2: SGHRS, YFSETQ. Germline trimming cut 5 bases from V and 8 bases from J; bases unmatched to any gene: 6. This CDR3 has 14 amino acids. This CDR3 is CASRAAGGHSPLHF. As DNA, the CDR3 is TGCGCCAGCAGAGCCGCAGGGGGCCATTCACCCCTCCACTTT.

The CDR3 region has the DNA TGCGCCAGCAGCCAAGGACAGGGGTTGAGCTATGGCTACACCTTC. This codes for CASSQGQGLSYGYTF. The chain has TRBV4-3 and TRBJ1-2; 8 bases agree with TRBD1. The germline V gene encodes CDR1 LGHNA and CDR2 YSLEER. The CDR3 is 15 amino acids. V dropped 1 base and J dropped 4; count of bases not matched to a gene: 5.

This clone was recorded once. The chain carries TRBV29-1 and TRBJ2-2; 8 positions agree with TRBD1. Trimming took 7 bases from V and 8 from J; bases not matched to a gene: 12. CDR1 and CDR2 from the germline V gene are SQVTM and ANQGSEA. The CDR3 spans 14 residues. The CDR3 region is CSAEGGQEVGELFF. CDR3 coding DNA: TGCAGCGCCGAGGGGGGACAGGAGGTTGGGGAGCTGTTTTTT.

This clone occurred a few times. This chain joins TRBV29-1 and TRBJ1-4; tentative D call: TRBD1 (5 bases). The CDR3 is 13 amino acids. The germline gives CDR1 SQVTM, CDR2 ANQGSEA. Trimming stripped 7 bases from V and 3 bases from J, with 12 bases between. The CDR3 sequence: CSGRGPANEKLFF. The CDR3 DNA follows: TGCAGCGGGAGGGGACCAGCTAATGAAAAACTGTTTTTT.

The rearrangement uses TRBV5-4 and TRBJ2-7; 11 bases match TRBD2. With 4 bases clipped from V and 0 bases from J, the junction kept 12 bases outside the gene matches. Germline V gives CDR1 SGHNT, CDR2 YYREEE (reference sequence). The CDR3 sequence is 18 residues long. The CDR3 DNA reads TGTGCCAGCAGCCTTGGATCTAGCGGGGGGCTAAGCTCCTACGAGCAGTACTTC. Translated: CASSLGSSGGLSSYEQYF. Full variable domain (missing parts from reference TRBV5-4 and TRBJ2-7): ETGVTQSPTHLIKTRGQQVTLRCSSQSGHNTVSWYQQALGQGPQFIFQYYREEENGRGNFPPRFSGLQFPNYSSELNVNALELDDSALYLCASSLGSSGGLSSYEQYFGPGTRLTVT.

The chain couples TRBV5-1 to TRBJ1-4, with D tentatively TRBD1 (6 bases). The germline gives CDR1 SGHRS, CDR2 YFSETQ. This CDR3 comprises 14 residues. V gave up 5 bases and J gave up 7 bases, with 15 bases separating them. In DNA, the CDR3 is TGCGCCAGCAGTTCAGGGGAGGGAGGTGAAAAACTGTTTTTT. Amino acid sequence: CASSSGEGGEKLFF.

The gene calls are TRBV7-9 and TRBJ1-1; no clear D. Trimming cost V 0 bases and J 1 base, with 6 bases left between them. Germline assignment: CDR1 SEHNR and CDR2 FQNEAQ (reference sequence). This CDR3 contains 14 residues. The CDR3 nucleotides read TGTGCCAGCAGCTTAGCTACAGCGAACACTGAAGCTTTCTTT. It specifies CASSLATANTEAFF.

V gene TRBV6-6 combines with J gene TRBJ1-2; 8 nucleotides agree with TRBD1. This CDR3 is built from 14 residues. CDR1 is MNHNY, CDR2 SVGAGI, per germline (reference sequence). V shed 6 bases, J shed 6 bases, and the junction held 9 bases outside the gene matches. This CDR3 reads CASSRRQGPDGYTF. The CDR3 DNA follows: TGTGCCAGCAGCCGGAGACAGGGGCCAGATGGCTACACCTTC.